These T cell receptor beta chains were read from a single sample in a study of CD8 T cells in ankylosing spondylitis. In TCRdb, the 5' RACE reads were re-called with MiXCR into one record per CDR3 protein. The sample carries a few hundred thousand distinct CDR3 sequences, roughly 12% recorded once. Sequences were obtained from blood, either unsorted or a sorted T cell fraction (not recorded which). The source of these receptors is a male donor with ankylosing spondylitis. CDR3s include the opening cysteine and the closing phenylalanine or tryptophan. Rows may omit the clone size; those that give it use once, few, many or a size class.

>.|TRBJ1-5|TRBV20-1
CSATTGEFGQPQHF
>few|TRBJ1-1|TRBV29-1
CSVTGDANTEAFF
>few|TRBJ2-7|TRBV20-1
CSAREGANEQYF
>few|TRBJ2-1|TRBV20-1
CSARDGRQGYNEQFF
>.|TRBJ2-4|TRBV18
CASSPIAKNIQYF
>many|TRBJ2-2|TRBV20-1
CSARGLLGTGELFF
>.|TRBJ1-6|TRBV7-2
CASSFGRGYSPLHF
>.|TRBJ2-6|TRBV6-1
CASTLPAGQGPSGANVLTF
>.|TRBJ2-5|TRBV29-1
CSVTQNGPQETQYF
>.|TRBJ2-1|TRBV7-6
CASSLWEGLAGFNEQFF
>.|TRBJ2-3|TRBV5-1
CASSSYTTSGATDTQYF
>.|TRBJ2-3|TRBV25-1
CASSELGGADTQYF
>.|TRBJ2-3|TRBV24-1
CATSHGTGRTDTQYF
>many|TRBJ2-1|TRBV20-1
CSALRETSYNEQFF
>few|TRBJ1-1|TRBV12-3/TRBV12-4
CASSFNPRGEAFF
>.|TRBJ1-2|TRBV2
CASSGGTLLGGYTF
>few|TRBJ2-1|TRBV4-1
CASSPGGVPGAHNEQFF
>few|TRBJ2-1|TRBV5-6
CASSFPGERSEQFF
>.|TRBJ2-5|TRBV29-1
CSVASGVQETQYF
>.|TRBJ2-5|TRBV7-7
CASSQDRRATQYF
>many|TRBJ1-2|TRBV7-8
CASSLAGGEANYGYTF
>.|TRBJ2-5|TRBV29-1
CSGTGEETQYF
>many|TRBJ2-6|TRBV20-1
CSAREPLAPSGANVLTF
>.|TRBJ2-1|TRBV6-2/TRBV6-3
CASSYFGTSGGNEQFF
>.|TRBJ2-7|TRBV18
CASSPQGQGIREQYF
>few|TRBJ2-1|TRBV29-1
CSVGGVDPSGTEQFF
>.|TRBJ1-4|TRBV27
CASRLSGAANEKLFF
>few|TRBJ2-1|TRBV24-1
CATSEPWGTFNEQFF
>.|TRBJ1-2|TRBV28
CASSSNGQGAQNYGYTF
>few|TRBJ2-2|TRBV24-1
CAALAENTGELFF
>few|TRBJ2-2|TRBV2
CASTWTENTGELFF
>.|TRBJ1-1|TRBV7-9
CASSLGGIFSLEAFF
>.|TRBJ2-2|TRBV29-1
CSAGQGGVGELFF
>many|TRBJ2-1|TRBV20-1
CSARGGRAAYNEQFF
>.|TRBJ1-1|TRBV20-1
CSARDRAKNTEAFF
>few|TRBJ2-3|TRBV7-2
CASSLDPMSTDTQYF
>many|TRBJ2-1|TRBV10-3
CAISESDRGGYNEQFF
>few|TRBJ2-7|TRBV4-1
CASSHASGRSNEQYF
>few|TRBJ2-7|TRBV5-1
CASSLDGTGTYEQYF
>many|TRBJ1-1|TRBV5-1
CASRTGTPPDEAFF